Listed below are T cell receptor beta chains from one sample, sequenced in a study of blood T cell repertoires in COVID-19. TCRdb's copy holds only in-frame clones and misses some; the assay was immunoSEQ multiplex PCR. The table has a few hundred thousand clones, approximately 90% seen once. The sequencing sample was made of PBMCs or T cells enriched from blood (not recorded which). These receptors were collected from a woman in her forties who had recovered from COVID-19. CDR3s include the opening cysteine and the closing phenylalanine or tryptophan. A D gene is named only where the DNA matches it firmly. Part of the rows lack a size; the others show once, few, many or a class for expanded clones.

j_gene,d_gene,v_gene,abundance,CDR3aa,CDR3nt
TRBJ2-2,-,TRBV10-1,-,CASSLQGTGELFF,TGCGCCAGCAGTTTGCAGGGCACCGGGGAGCTGTTTTTT
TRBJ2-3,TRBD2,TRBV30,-,CAWRAGAQYF,TGTGCCTGGAGAGCGGGAGCGCAGTATTTT
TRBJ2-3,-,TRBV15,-,CATSRPQGSTDTQYF,TGTGCCACCAGCAGGCCTCAGGGGTCCACAGATACGCAGTATTTT
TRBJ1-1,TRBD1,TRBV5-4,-,CASSVQGAGAFF,TGTGCCAGCAGCGTACAGGGGGCAGGGGCTTTCTTT
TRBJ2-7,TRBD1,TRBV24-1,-,CATSDFTKDRGHEQYF,TGTGCCACCAGTGATTTCACGAAGGACAGGGGCCACGAGCAGTACTTC
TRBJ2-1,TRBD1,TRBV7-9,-,CASSRPSDRGYEQFF,TGTGCCAGCAGCCGGCCCTCGGACAGGGGTTATGAGCAGTTCTTC
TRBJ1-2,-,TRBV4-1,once,CASSQEPTPKVRDYTF,TGCGCCAGCAGCCAAGAGCCCACGCCAAAAGTCCGGGACTACACCTTC
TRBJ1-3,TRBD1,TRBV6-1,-,CASSGGQGPSSGNTIYF,TGTGCCAGCAGTGGGGGACAGGGACCCTCCTCTGGAAACACCATATATTTT
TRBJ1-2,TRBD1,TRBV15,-,CATSRDRDPVHGYTF,TGTGCCACCAGCAGGGACAGGGACCCCGTGCATGGCTACACCTTC
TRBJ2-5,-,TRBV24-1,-,CATSDLRGDTKETQYF,TGTGCCACCAGTGATTTGCGGGGGGACACGAAAGAGACCCAGTACTTC
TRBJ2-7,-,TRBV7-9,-,CASSLDRSYEQYF,TGTGCCAGCAGCTTAGATAGATCCTACGAGCAGTACTTC
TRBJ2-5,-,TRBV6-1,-,CASSEALVQGRWETQYF,TGTGCCAGCAGTGAAGCGCTTGTGCAGGGGCGATGGGAGACCCAGTACTTC
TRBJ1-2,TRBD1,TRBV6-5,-,CASSYAPGTGFYGYTF,TGTGCCAGCAGTTACGCACCTGGGACAGGGTTTTACGGCTACACCTTC
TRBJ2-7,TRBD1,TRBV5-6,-,CASSPRGGTGDHEQYF,TGTGCCAGCAGCCCGCGGGGCGGGACAGGGGACCACGAGCAGTACTTC
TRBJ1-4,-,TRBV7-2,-,CASSLGGAGEKLFF,TGTGCCAGCAGCTTAGGGGGAGCTGGGGAAAAACTGTTTTTT
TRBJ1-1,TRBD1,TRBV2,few,CASSPITGGTEAFF,TGTGCCAGCAGCCCAATTACAGGGGGCACTGAAGCTTTCTTT
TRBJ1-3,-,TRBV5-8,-,CASTRPLRQGNTIYF,TGTGCCAGCACCAGACCCCTACGACAGGGAAACACCATATATTTT
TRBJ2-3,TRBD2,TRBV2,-,CASSEGTSGRRTDTQYF,TGTGCCAGCAGTGAGGGGACTAGCGGGAGGCGCACAGATACGCAGTATTTT
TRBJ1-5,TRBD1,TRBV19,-,CASSRTGVDKPQHF,TGTGCCAGTAGTCGAACAGGGGTCGACAAGCCCCAGCATTTT
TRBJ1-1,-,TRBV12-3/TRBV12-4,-,CASRTGKTEAFF,TGTGCCAGCAGAACAGGGAAGACTGAAGCTTTCTTT
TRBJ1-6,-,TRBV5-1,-,CASSLDLRSPLHF,TGCGCCAGCAGCTTGGATCTCAGGTCACCCCTCCACTTT
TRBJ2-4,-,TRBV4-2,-,CASSQAKTGSAVYF,TGTGCCAGCAGTCAAGCAAAGACCGGCAGCGCCGTCTACTTC
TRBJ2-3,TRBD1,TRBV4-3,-,CASSQDRGTDTQYF,TGCGCCAGCAGCCAGGACAGGGGCACAGATACGCAGTATTTT
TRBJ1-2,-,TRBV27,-,CASSPIPTAGSTF,TGTGCCAGCAGTCCTATCCCGACGGCCGGGAGCACCTTC
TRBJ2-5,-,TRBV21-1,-,CASSKGRGKGGQETQYF,TGTGCCAGCAGCAAAGGTAGAGGGAAAGGGGGTCAAGAGACCCAGTACTTC
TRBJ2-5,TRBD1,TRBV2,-,CASPRTGETQYF,TGTGCCAGCCCCCGGACAGGGGAGACCCAGTACTTC